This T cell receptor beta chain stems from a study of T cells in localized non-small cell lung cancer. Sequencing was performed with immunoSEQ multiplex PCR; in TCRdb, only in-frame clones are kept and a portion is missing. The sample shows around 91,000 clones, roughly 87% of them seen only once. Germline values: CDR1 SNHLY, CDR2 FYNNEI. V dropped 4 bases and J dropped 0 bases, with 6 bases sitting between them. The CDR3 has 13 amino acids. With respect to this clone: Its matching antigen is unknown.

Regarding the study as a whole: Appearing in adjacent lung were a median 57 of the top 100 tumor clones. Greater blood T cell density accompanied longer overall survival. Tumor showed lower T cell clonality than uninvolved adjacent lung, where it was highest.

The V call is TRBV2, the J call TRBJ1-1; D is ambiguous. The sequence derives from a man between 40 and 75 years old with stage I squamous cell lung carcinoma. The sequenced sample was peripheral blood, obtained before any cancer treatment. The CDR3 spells CASSAEMNTEAFF. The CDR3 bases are TGTGCCAGCAGTGCGGAGATGAACACTGAAGCTTTCTTT.